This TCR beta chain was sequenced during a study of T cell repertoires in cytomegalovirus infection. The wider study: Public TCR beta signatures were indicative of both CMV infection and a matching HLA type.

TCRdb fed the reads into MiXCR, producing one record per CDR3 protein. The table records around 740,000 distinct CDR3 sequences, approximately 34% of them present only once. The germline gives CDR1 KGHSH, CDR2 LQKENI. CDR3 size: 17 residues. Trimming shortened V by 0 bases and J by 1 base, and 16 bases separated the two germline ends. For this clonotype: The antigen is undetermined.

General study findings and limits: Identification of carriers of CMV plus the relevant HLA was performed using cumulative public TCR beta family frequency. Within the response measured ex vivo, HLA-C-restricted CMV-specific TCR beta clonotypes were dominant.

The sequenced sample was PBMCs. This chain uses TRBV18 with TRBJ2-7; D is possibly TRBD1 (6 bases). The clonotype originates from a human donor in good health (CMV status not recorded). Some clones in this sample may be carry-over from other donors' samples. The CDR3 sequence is CASSPPGQTTKSYEQYF. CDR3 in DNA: TGTGCCAGCTCACCACCCGGACAGACCACAAAATCCTACGAGCAGTACTTC.